This is a list of T cell receptor beta chains from one sample in a study of response to subunit inactivated influenza vaccine. TCRdb processed the RT-PCR reads anew with MiXCR; each CDR3 protein has one entry. The repertoire holds 600,000 to 700,000 distinct CDR3 sequences, with about 14% as singletons. The starting material was PBMCs from blood, obtained roughly 2 weeks before vaccination. These receptors were taken from a man between 50 and 59 years old who received an inactivated influenza vaccine. Both conserved end residues are part of each CDR3.

V: TRBV6-1; CDR3: CASSSKGQGDGELFF
V: TRBV7-2; CDR3: CASSYRDSEETQYF
V: TRBV29-1; CDR3: CSVRQDPNYGYTF
V: TRBV7-2; CDR3: CASSSAPTAANTGELFF
V: TRBV29-1; CDR3: CSANGLPSSYNEQFF
V: TRBV29-1; CDR3: CSVQKTYPGELFF
V: TRBV29-1; CDR3: CSVVKGYEQYF
V: TRBV4-3; CDR3: CASSQEYRGGEQYF
V: TRBV24-1; CDR3: CATSGQGASYEQYF
V: TRBV10-3; CDR3: CAISESAGVVQETQYF
V: TRBV20-1; CDR3: CSARGLSSYEQYF
V: TRBV9; CDR3: CASSVNGKETQYF
V: TRBV7-9; CDR3: CASSLDRF
V: TRBV19; CDR3: CASSNQVISSEQYF
V: TRBV12-3/TRBV12-4; CDR3: CASSFEAGVNEQFF
V: TRBV2; CDR3: CASSEAASPSDTQYF
V: TRBV5-1; CDR3: CASSVGQVMNTEAFF
V: TRBV5-1; CDR3: CASSRGLEGETQYF
V: TRBV6-2/TRBV6-3; CDR3: CASSYSGPTVDNQPQHF
V: TRBV18; CDR3: CASSPGGRDQPQHF
V: TRBV24-1; CDR3: CATSSGGFKETQYF
V: TRBV28; CDR3: CASSGAGASSYNEQFF
V: TRBV5-4; CDR3: CASSSLSGTGVNTEAFF
V: TRBV28; CDR3: CASSPPGRPETQYF
V: TRBV4-3; CDR3: CASRSKDYYNEQFF
V: TRBV7-9; CDR3: CASSWFGLEGETQYF
V: TRBV7-8; CDR3: CASSLALSGGLNTGELFF
V: TRBV6-2/TRBV6-3; CDR3: CASSVRDRTFYEQYF
V: TRBV5-1; CDR3: CASSSVVTNTEAFF
V: TRBV5-1; CDR3: CASSQTGLSSYEQYF
V: TRBV20-1; CDR3: CSARDLGLAGDKEQFF
V: TRBV6-5; CDR3: CASSLMLGQHPLLGGYTF
V: TRBV11-2; CDR3: CASSLVQTTKNIQYF
V: TRBV12-3/TRBV12-4; CDR3: CASSLALGLADQETQYF
V: TRBV6-2/TRBV6-3; CDR3: CASSYSSRATYEQYF
V: TRBV3-1; CDR3: CASSPLRVQPQHF
V: TRBV12-3/TRBV12-4; CDR3: CASSSGLSNQPQHF
V: TRBV4-2; CDR3: CASSLGVAGGLETQYF
V: TRBV28; CDR3: CASSPDGNSYEQYF
V: TRBV20-1; CDR3: CSARDYAGPSYNEQFF
V: TRBV29-1; CDR3: CSVDSGVSTDTQYF
V: TRBV12-3/TRBV12-4; CDR3: CASSLGQGAHEQFF
V: TRBV4-1; CDR3: CASSQEGSGETQYF
V: TRBV7-8; CDR3: CASSLNSLSSPLHF
V: TRBV4-3; CDR3: CASSQDDKGVEAFF
V: TRBV4-2; CDR3: CATRAQTDTQYF
V: TRBV4-3; CDR3: CASSVDRVAYNEQFF
V: TRBV15; CDR3: CATGGNEKLFF
V: TRBV20-1; CDR3: CSARMIEGPINTGELFF
V: TRBV24-1; CDR3: CATSDRLADLGDTQYF
V: TRBV20-1; CDR3: CSANRGAYEQYF